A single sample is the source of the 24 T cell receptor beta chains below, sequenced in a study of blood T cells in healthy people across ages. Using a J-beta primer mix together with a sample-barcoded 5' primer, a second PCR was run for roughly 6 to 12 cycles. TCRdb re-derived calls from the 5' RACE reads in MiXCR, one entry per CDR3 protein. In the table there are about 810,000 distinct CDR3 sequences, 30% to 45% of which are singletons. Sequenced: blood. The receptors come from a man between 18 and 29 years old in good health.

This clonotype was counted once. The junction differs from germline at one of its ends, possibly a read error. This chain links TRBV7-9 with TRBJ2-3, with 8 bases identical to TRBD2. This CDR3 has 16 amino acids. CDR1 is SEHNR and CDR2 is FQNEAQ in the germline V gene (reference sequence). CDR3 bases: TGTGCCAGCAGCTCCAATCTAGCGGGCGATAGAGATACGCGGTATTTT. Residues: CASSSNLAGDRDTRYF.

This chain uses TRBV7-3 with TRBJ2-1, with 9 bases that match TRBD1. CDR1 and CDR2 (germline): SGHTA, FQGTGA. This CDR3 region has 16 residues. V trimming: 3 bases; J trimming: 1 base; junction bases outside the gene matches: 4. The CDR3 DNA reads TGTGCCAGCAGCTTTACCGGGACAGGGTCCTACAATGAGCAGTTCTTC. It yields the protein CASSFTGTGSYNEQFF.

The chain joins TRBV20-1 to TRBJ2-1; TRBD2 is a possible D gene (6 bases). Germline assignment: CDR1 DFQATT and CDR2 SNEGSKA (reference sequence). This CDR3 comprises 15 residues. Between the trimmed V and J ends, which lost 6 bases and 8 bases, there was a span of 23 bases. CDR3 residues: CSAPLRGGFLDEQFF. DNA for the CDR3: TGCAGTGCACCGTTGAGGGGAGGATTCCTCGATGAGCAGTTCTTC.

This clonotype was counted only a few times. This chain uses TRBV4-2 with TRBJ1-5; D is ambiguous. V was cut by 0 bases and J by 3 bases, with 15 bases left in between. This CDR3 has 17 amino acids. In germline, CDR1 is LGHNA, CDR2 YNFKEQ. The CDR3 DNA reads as TGTGCCAGCAGCCAAGATTGGGTCGTGGTTCTCAATCAGCCCCAGCATTTT. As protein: CASSQDWVVVLNQPQHF.

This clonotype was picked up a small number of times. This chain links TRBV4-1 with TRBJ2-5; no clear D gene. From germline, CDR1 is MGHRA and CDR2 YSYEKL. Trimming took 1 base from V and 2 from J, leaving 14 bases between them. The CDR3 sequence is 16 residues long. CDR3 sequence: CASSQVVRHRQETQYF. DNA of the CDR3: TGCGCCAGCAGCCAAGTGGTGAGGCACAGACAAGAGACCCAGTACTTC.

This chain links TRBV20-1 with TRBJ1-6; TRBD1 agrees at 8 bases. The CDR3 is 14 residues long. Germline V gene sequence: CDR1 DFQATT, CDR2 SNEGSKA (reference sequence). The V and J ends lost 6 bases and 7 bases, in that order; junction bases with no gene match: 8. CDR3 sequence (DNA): TGCAGTGCCCAAAGGACAGGGAGGAATTCACCCCTCCACTTT. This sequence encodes CSAQRTGRNSPLHF.

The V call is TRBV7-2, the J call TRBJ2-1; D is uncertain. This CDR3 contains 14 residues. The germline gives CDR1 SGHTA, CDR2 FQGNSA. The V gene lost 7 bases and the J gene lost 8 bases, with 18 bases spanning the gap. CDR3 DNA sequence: TGTGCCAGCACCCCGGGCGTGGGGTCCCATGAGCAGTTCTTC. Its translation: CASTPGVGSHEQFF.

DNA of the CDR3: TGCGCCAGCAGCCAAGATCGAACCGGGACAGAGAGCACAGATACGCAGTATTTT. Its protein product is CASSQDRTGTESTDTQYF. This chain links TRBV4-1 with TRBJ2-3; 7 positions agree with TRBD1. V lost 0 bases to trimming and J lost 0 bases; unmatched junction nucleotides: 9. The germline gives CDR1 MGHRA, CDR2 YSYEKL. This CDR3 is 18 amino acids long.

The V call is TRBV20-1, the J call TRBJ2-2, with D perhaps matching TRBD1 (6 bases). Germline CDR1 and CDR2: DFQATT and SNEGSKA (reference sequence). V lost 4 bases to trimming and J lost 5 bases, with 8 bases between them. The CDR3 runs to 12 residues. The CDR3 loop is CSATQGTGELFF. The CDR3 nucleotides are TGCAGTGCTACCCAGGGGACCGGGGAGCTGTTTTTT.

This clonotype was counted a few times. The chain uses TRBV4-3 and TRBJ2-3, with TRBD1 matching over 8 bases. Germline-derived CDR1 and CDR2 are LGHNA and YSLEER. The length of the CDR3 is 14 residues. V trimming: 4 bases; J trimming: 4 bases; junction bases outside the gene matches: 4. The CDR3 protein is CASSLRQGPDTQYF. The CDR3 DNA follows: TGCGCCAGCAGCCTAAGACAGGGGCCAGATACGCAGTATTTT.

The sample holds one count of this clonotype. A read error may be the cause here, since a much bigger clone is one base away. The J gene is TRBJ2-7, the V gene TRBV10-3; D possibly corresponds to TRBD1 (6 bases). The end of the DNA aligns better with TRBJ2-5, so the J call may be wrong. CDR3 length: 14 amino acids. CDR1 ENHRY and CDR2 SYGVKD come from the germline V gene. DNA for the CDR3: TGTGCCACCAGTGAGGGGACAAGCTCTTCGACCCAGTACTTC. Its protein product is CATSEGTSSSTQYF.

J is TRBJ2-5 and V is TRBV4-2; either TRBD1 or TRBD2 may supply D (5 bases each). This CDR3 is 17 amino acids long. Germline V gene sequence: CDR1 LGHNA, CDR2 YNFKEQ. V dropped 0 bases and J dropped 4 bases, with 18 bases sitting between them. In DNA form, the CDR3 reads TGTGCCAGCAGCCAAGATCAAAGTTGGCCTGGGGGAGAGACCCAGTACTTC. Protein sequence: CASSQDQSWPGGETQYF.

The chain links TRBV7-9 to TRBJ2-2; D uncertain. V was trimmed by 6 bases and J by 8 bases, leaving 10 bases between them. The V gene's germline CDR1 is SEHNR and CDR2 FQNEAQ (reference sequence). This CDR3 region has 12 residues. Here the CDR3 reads CASSSPRGELFF. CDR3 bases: TGTGCCAGCAGTTCACCGAGGGGGGAGCTGTTTTTT.

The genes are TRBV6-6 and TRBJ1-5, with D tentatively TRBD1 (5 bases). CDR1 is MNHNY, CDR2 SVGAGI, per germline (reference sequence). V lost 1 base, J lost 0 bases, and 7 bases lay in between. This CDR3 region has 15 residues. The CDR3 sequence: CASSYLGDSNQPQHF. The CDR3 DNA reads TGTGCCAGCAGTTACTTGGGGGATAGCAATCAGCCCCAGCATTTT.

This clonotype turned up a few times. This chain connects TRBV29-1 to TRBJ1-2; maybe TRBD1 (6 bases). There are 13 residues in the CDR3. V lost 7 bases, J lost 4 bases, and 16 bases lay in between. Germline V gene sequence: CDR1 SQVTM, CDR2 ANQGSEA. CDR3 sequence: CSAATEQGYGYTF. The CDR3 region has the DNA TGCAGCGCCGCGACTGAACAGGGCTATGGCTACACCTTC.

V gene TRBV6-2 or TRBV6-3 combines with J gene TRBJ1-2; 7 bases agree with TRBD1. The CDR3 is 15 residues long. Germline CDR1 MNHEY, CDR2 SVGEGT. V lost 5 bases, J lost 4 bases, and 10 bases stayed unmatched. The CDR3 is CASSGTGTALYGYTF. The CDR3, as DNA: TGTGCCAGCAGTGGGACCGGGACAGCACTCTATGGCTACACCTTC.

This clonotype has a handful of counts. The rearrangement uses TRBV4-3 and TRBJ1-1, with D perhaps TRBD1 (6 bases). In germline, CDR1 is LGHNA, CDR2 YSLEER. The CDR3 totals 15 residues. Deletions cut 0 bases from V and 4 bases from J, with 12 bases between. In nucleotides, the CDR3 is TGCGCCAGCAGCCAAGAGGAACAGGGCGGCACTGAAGCTTTCTTT. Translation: CASSQEEQGGTEAFF.

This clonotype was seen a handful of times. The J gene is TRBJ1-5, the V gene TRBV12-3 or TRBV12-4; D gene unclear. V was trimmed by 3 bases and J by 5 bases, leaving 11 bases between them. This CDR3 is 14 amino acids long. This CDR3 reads CASSFVGKDQPQHF. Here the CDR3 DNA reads TGTGCCAGCAGTTTCGTCGGGAAAGATCAGCCCCAGCATTTT.

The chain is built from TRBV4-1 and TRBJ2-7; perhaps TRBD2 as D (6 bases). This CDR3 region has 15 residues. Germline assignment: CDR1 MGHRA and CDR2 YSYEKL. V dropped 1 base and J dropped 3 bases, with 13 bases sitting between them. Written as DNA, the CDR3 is TGCGCCAGCAGCCAAGTGCGTGGGGGGAGCTACGAGCAGTACTTC. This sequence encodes CASSQVRGGSYEQYF.

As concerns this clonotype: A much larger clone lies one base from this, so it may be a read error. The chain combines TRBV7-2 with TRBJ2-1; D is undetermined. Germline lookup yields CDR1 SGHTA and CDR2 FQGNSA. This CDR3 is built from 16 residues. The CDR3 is CAGSLVGGRDYNEQFF. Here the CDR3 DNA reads TGTGCCGGCAGCTTAGTGGGCGGACGAGACTACAATGAGCAGTTCTTC.

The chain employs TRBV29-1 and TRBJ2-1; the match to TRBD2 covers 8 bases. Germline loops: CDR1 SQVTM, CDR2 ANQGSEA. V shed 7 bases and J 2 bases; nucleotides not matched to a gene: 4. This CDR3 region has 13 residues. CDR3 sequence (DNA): TGCAGCGCGATCGGGGGGGCCTACAATGAGCAGTTCTTC. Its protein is CSAIGGAYNEQFF.

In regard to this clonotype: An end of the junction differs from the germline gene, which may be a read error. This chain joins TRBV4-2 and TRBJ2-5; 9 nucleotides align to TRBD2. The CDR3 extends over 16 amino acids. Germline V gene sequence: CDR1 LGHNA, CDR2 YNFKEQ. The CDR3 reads CAGSQDLGTSIGEQYF. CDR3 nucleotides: TGTGCCGGCAGCCAAGATCTGGGGACTAGCATAGGTGAGCAGTACTTC.

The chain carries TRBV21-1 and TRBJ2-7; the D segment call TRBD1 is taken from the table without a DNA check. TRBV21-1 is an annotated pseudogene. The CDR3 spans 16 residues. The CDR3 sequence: CASRNRAEGAIYEQYF. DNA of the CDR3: TGTGCCAGCAGAAATAGGGCGGAGGGGGCCATCTACGAGCAGTACTTC.

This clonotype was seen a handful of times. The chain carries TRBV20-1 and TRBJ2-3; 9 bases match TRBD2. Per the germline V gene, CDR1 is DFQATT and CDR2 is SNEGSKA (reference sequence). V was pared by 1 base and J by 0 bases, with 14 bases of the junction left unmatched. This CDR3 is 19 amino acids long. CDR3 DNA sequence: TGCAGTGCTAGAGGGGTCGGGGAGACTAGCGGACTTAGCACAGATACGCAGTATTTT. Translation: CSARGVGETSGLSTDTQYF.